The clone carrying this TCR beta chain was picked up a small number of times. TCRdb independently ran MiXCR on the reads; one entry per CDR3 protein. The sample lists 200,000 to 250,000 distinct CDR3 sequences; roughly 6.5% were seen once. This sample is part of a study of T cell repertoires in cytomegalovirus infection. Study background: From public TCR beta signatures came an indication of both CMV infection and matching HLA type.

The sequencing sample was made of PBMCs. This receptor was obtained from a human donor in good health (CMV status not recorded). Some clones in this sample may be carry-over from other donors' samples.

CDR3 in DNA: TGTGCCAGCAGCTTATCGGGGGTATGGGAGCAGTACTTC. It is translated as CASSLSGVWEQYF. This chain joins TRBV7-9 and TRBJ2-7; TRBD2 is a possible D gene (6 bases). Trimming pared 2 bases from V and 7 bases from J, leaving 12 bases between. Germline CDR1 is SEHNR and CDR2 is FQNEAQ (reference sequence). CDR3 length: 13 amino acids.